Presented here are 14 T cell receptor beta chains from one specimen sequenced in a study of shared clonotypes between healthy human individuals. Profiled with immunoSEQ multiplex PCR; TCRdb holds only in-frame clones, not every one. The sample contains 2,500,000 or so clones, more than 85% of which appear only once. Specimen: naive CD4+ T cells from PBMCs. Regarding subset: CD45RA+ positively selected. The receptors shown here come from a man younger than 35 in good health. Some clones in this sample may be carry-over from other donors' samples.

This chain links TRBV5-1 with TRBJ1-3; D unclear. There are 15 residues in the CDR3. V lost 5 bases to trimming and J lost 4 bases, with 16 bases between them. CDR1 SGHRS and CDR2 YFSETQ come from the germline V gene. The chain's CDR3 is CASRPQQTQGNTIYF. As DNA, the CDR3 is TGCGCCAGCAGACCGCAGCAAACCCAGGGAAACACCATATATTTT. The full variable domain, rest sourced from reference TRBV5-1 and TRBJ1-3, is KAGVTQTPRYLIKTRGQQVTLSCSPISGHRSVSWYQQTPGQGLQFLFEYFSETQRNKGNFPGRFSGRQFSNSRSEMNVSTLELGDSALYLCASRPQQTQGNTIYFGEGSWLTVV.

The V and J genes are TRBV6-1 and TRBJ1-3; no clear D gene. Trimming took off 11 bases at V and 2 bases at J, with 7 bases between the two ends. CDR1 is MNHNS, CDR2 SASEGT, per germline. This CDR3 spans 11 amino acids. The CDR3 here is CALGPGNTIYF. The CDR3 DNA reads TGTGCCCTTGGTCCTGGAAACACCATATATTTT.

The V call is TRBV29-1, the J call TRBJ1-4; no definite D call. With 7 bases removed from V and 5 bases from J, the gap between germline ends came to 11 bases. This CDR3 is 12 amino acids long. Looked up from germline, CDR1 is SQVTM and CDR2 is ANQGSEA. This chain's CDR3 is CSAGGRNEKLFF. CDR3 nucleotide sequence: TGCAGCGCCGGAGGGAGGAATGAAAAACTGTTTTTT.

J is TRBJ2-3 and V is TRBV6-1; D unresolved. V was pared by 1 base and J by 2 bases, with 10 bases between. Germline V gives CDR1 MNHNS, CDR2 SASEGT. The CDR3 runs 15 residues. CDR3: CASSEGLYTTDTQYF. The CDR3 DNA reads as TGTGCCAGCAGTGAAGGCCTTTATACCACAGATACGCAGTATTTT.

This sequence joins TRBV5-6 and TRBJ2-3, with D perhaps assigned TRBD1 or TRBD2 (5 bases each). CDR1 and CDR2 (germline): SGHDT, YYEEEE. The V end lost 4 bases, the J end lost 2 bases, and 17 bases lay between the germline ends. This CDR3 is 16 amino acids long. The CDR3 bases are TGTGCCAGCAGCGGGACGCCAGGGCACCCCACAGATACGCAGTATTTT. Its protein is CASSGTPGHPTDTQYF.

J is TRBJ2-7 and V is TRBV2; D is perhaps TRBD2 (7 bases). CDR3 size: 15 residues. Trimming cost V 4 bases and J 3 bases, with 16 bases left between them. The germline CDR1 and CDR2 sequences are SNHLY and FYNNEI. The CDR3 DNA reads TGTGCCAGCAGTGTTGGGGGGGGCCGTGGCTACGAGCAGTACTTC. This translates into CASSVGGGRGYEQYF.

The chain carries TRBV5-1 and TRBJ2-1, with D possibly TRBD2 on 5 matching bases. Germline values: CDR1 SGHRS, CDR2 YFSETQ. CDR3 length: 14 amino acids. The germline V and J ends were trimmed by 4 bases and 4 bases, with 12 bases remaining between them. CDR3 amino acids: CASSASTTYNEQFF. The CDR3 coding sequence is TGCGCCAGCAGCGCTAGCACCACGTACAATGAGCAGTTCTTC.

The chain has TRBV9 and TRBJ2-7; TRBD1 matches 8 bases. CDR1 and CDR2 from the germline V gene are SGDLS and YYNGEE. Trimming took 4 bases from V and 10 from J; bases not matched to a gene: 13. The CDR3 covers 14 residues. The CDR3 sequence is CASSTRTGSGDQYF. DNA of the CDR3: TGTGCCAGCAGCACGAGGACAGGGAGCGGAGATCAGTACTTC. The whole variable domain, remainder taken from reference TRBV9 and TRBJ2-7, is DSGVTQTPKHLITATGQRVTLRCSPRSGDLSVYWYQQSLDQGLQFLIQYYNGEERAKGNILERFSAQQFPDLHSELNLSSLELGDSALYFCASSTRTGSGDQYFGPGTRLTVT.

This clone came up once. The J gene is TRBJ2-3, the V gene TRBV5-1; 9 positions agree with TRBD2. The CDR3 covers 16 residues. V lost 0 bases to trimming and J lost 5 bases; unmatched junction nucleotides: 7. CDR1 and CDR2 from the germline V gene are SGHRS and YFSETQ. The CDR3: CASSLAGASGIDTQYF. As DNA, the CDR3 is TGCGCCAGCAGCTTGGCCGGGGCTAGCGGGATAGATACGCAGTATTTT. Full variable domain (missing parts from reference TRBV5-1 and TRBJ2-3): KAGVTQTPRYLIKTRGQQVTLSCSPISGHRSVSWYQQTPGQGLQFLFEYFSETQRNKGNFPGRFSGRQFSNSRSEMNVSTLELGDSALYLCASSLAGASGIDTQYFGPGTRLTVL.

V usage is TRBV11-2 and J usage is TRBJ1-3; 9 positions match TRBD1. Per the germline V gene, CDR1 is SGHAT and CDR2 is FQNNGV. The CDR3 has 16 amino acids. The V segment lost 5 bases and the J segment 2 bases; nucleotides outside the gene matches: 7. CDR3: CASSQGQGKAGNTIYF. CDR3 nucleotide sequence: TGTGCCAGCAGCCAAGGACAGGGGAAGGCTGGAAACACCATATATTTT.

V is TRBV6-6 and J is TRBJ2-5, with D possibly TRBD1 on 6 matching bases. Trimming removed 0 bases at V and 1 base at J, with 9 bases between. Germline V gene data show CDR1 as MNHNY and CDR2 as SVGAGI (reference sequence). This CDR3 has 15 residues. The CDR3 DNA reads as TGTGCCAGCAGTTACTCGGCCAGGGGCCAAGAGACCCAGTACTTC. Translating it yields CASSYSARGQETQYF.

The chain joins TRBV29-1 to TRBJ1-1; no clear D. Germline V gene sequence: CDR1 SQVTM, CDR2 ANQGSEA. Trimming removed 1 base from V and 2 bases from J, with 8 bases in between. This CDR3 contains 13 residues. The CDR3 reads CSVEVGSNTEAFF. Here the CDR3 DNA reads TGCAGCGTTGAAGTGGGCTCAAACACTGAAGCTTTCTTT.

On this clone: At the DNA level, this CDR3 is encoded by other sequences in the same sample as well. V is TRBV28 and J is TRBJ2-5, with a weak D call TRBD1 (6 bases). CDR1 is MDHEN, CDR2 SYDVKM, per germline. V gave up 5 bases and J gave up 5 bases, with 15 bases separating them. This CDR3 has 14 amino acids. The CDR3 protein is CASSLPRGWETQYF. In nucleotides, the CDR3 is TGTGCCAGCAGTCTCCCTAGGGGGTGGGAGACCCAGTACTTC.

V usage is TRBV7-9 and J usage is TRBJ1-2, with TRBD1 matching 7 bases. The CDR3 consists of 14 residues. The germline CDR1 and CDR2 sequences are SEHNR and FQNEAQ (reference sequence). After removal of 5 bases from V and 6 bases from J, the junction contained 9 bases not matched to a gene. The CDR3 sequence is CASSPPQGGNGYTF. The CDR3 DNA follows: TGTGCCAGCAGCCCCCCCCAGGGGGGGAATGGCTACACCTTC.